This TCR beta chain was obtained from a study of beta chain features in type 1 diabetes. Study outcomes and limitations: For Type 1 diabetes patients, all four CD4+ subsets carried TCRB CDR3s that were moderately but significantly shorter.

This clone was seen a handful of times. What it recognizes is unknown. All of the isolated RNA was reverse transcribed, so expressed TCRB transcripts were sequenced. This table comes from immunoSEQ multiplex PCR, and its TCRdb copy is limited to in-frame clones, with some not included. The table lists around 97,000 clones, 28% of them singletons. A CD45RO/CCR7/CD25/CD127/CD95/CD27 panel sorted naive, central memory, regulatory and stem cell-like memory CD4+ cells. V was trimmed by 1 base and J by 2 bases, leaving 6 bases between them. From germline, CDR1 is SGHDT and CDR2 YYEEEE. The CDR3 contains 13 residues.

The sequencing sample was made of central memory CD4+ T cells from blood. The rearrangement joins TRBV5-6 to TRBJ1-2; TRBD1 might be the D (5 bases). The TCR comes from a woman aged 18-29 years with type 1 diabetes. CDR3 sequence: CASSLRGNYGYTF. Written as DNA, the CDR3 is TGTGCCAGCAGCTTGAGGGGAAACTATGGCTACACCTTC.